These 14 T cell receptor beta chains came from one sample sequenced in a study of cytomegalovirus exposure and HLA in healthy donors. TCRdb's table, derived via immunoSEQ multiplex PCR, lists solely in-frame clones and lacks some. The sample holds 150,000 to 180,000 clones, about 86% seen once. Sequenced: PBMCs. The origin of the receptors is a man aged 18 to 30 in good health and CMV-seropositive.

The rearrangement links TRBV5-1 to TRBJ1-6, with 11 bases identical to TRBD1. V was clipped by 4 bases and J by 7 bases; unmatched bases: 4. Germline CDR1 is SGHRS and CDR2 is YFSETQ. The CDR3 length is 15 residues. The CDR3 nucleotides are TGCGCCAGCAGCGGACAGGGGGCAAGAAATTCACCCCTCCACTTT. Residues: CASSGQGARNSPLHF.

This rearrangement joins TRBV18 to TRBJ1-6; tentatively, D is TRBD1 (5 bases). The CDR3 runs 13 residues. Germline V gene sequence: CDR1 KGHSH, CDR2 LQKENI. The V end lost 2 bases, the J end lost 10 bases, and 9 bases lay between the germline ends. CDR3 sequence reads: CASSPRRGSPLHF. The CDR3 nucleotides read TGTGCCAGCTCACCAAGGAGGGGATCACCCCTCCACTTT.

The chain recombines TRBV6-6 with TRBJ1-5; TRBD1 matches at 10 bases. The trim removed 8 bases at V and 6 bases at J, leaving 4 bases unmatched. Germline loops: CDR1 MNHNY, CDR2 SVGAGI (reference sequence). There are 13 residues in the CDR3. The CDR3 sequence: CASRQGAGQPQHF. Written as DNA, the CDR3 is TGTGCCAGCCGACAGGGGGCAGGTCAGCCCCAGCATTTT.

This rearrangement joins TRBV7-2 to TRBJ2-7, with 13 positions matching TRBD2. V dropped 8 bases and J dropped 7; count of bases not matched to a gene: 2. This CDR3 spans 12 amino acids. Germline CDR1 SGHTA, CDR2 FQGNSA. In nucleotides, the CDR3 is TGTGCCAGCCAGACTAGCGGGGGGGAGCAGTACTTC. It yields the protein CASQTSGGEQYF. Full variable domain (missing parts from reference TRBV7-2 and TRBJ2-7): GAGVSQSPSNKVTEKGKDVELRCDPISGHTALYWYRQSLGQGLEFLIYFQGNSAPDKSGLPSDRFSAERTGGSVSTLTIQRTQQEDSAVYLCASQTSGGEQYFGPGTRLTVT.

The J gene is TRBJ1-2, the V gene TRBV29-1, with a weak D call TRBD1 (5 bases). V lost 5 bases and J 8 bases, leaving 18 bases between the germline ends. Germline CDR1 reads SQVTM; CDR2 reads ANQGSEA. The CDR3 contains 13 residues. In nucleotides, the CDR3 is TGCAGCGTTCCAAGGGCCAGGGTCGGCGGCTACACCTTC. Translation gives CSVPRARVGGYTF. Complete variable domain (other parts from reference TRBV29-1 and TRBJ1-2): SAVISQKPSRDICQRGTSLTIQCQVDSQVTMMFWYRQQPGQSLTLIATANQGSEATYESGFVIDKFPISRPNLTFSTLTVSNMSPEDSSIYLCSVPRARVGGYTFGSGTRLTVV.

The chain has TRBV27 and TRBJ2-3; D may be TRBD2 (6 bases). V lost 6 bases, J lost 3 bases, and 13 bases lay in between. CDR1 is MNHEY and CDR2 is SMNVEV in the germline V gene (reference sequence). The CDR3 is 14 residues long. The DNA for the CDR3 is TGTGCCAGCAGAGGATCGGGAGCGACAGATACGCAGTATTTT. Translation: CASRGSGATDTQYF.

The chain couples TRBV5-4 to TRBJ2-2; 9 bases fit TRBD2. The CDR3 is 15 residues long. Germline V gene lookup returns CDR1 SGHNT and CDR2 YYREEE (reference sequence). Unmatched junction bases numbered 8, after V lost 5 bases and J lost 6 bases. The CDR3 DNA reads TGTGCCAGCAGTTCGGCGGGGGGGGCCGCCGGGGAGCTGTTTTTT. Encoded protein: CASSSAGGAAGELFF.

This clone was observed a single time. Written as DNA, the CDR3 is TGTGCCAGCAGTTATTCAGCAGGGCACTACGAGCAGTACTTC. Its translation: CASSYSAGHYEQYF. V and J are TRBV6-5 and TRBJ2-7; perhaps TRBD1 as D (5 bases). Germline V CDR1 and CDR2: MNHEY, SVGAGI. The CDR3 runs 14 residues. Trimming cost V 3 bases and J 3 bases, with 12 bases left between them.

This sequence joins TRBV27 and TRBJ2-2; 8 bases agree with TRBD1. CDR1 and CDR2 (germline): MNHEY, SMNVEV (reference sequence). V was pared by 7 bases and J by 0 bases, with 4 bases of the junction left unmatched. CDR3 size: 15 residues. The CDR3 sequence: CASTSQGANTGELFF. CDR3 nucleotides: TGTGCCAGCACCTCACAGGGGGCGAACACCGGGGAGCTGTTTTTT.

V usage is TRBV4-3 and J usage is TRBJ2-7; the match to TRBD1 covers 7 bases. Germline CDR1 is LGHNA and CDR2 is YSLEER. The CDR3 is 15 amino acids. V was pared by 3 bases and J by 0 bases, with 5 bases of the junction left unmatched. This chain's CDR3 is CASSQEDRNSYEQYF. The CDR3 nucleotides read TGCGCCAGCAGCCAGGAGGACAGGAACTCCTACGAGCAGTACTTC.

The genes are TRBV7-2 and TRBJ1-4; the D gene is possibly TRBD1 (5 bases). The germline V gene has CDR1 SGHTA and CDR2 FQGNSA. V lost 4 bases, J lost 3 bases, and 12 bases lay in between. The CDR3 is made up of 15 amino acids. This CDR3 reads CASSSWTSANEKLFF. Here the CDR3 DNA reads TGTGCCAGCAGCTCATGGACATCGGCTAATGAAAAACTGTTTTTT. Filled out from reference TRBV7-2 and TRBJ1-4, the complete variable domain reads GAGVSQSPSNKVTEKGKDVELRCDPISGHTALYWYRQSLGQGLEFLIYFQGNSAPDKSGLPSDRFSAERTGGSVSTLTIQRTQQEDSAVYLCASSSWTSANEKLFFGSGTQLSVL.

This chain links TRBV18 with TRBJ2-6; the match to TRBD1 covers 9 bases. Germline CDR1 and CDR2: KGHSH and LQKENI. There are 17 residues in the CDR3. Trimming took 2 bases from V and 0 from J; bases not matched to a gene: 2. The DNA of the CDR3 is TGTGCCAGCTCACCAGAGACAGGGGGCTCTGGGGCCAACGTCCTGACTTTC. Its translation: CASSPETGGSGANVLTF.

V usage is TRBV7-9 and J usage is TRBJ2-7; 11 nucleotides match TRBD1. Germline CDR1 and CDR2: SEHNR and FQNEAQ (reference sequence). After removal of 3 bases from V and 2 bases from J, the junction contained 6 bases not matched to a gene. The CDR3 is 16 residues long. The CDR3 DNA is TGTGCCAGCAGCTTGGGCCCGGGACAGGGGGCCTACGAGCAGTACTTC. Its translation is CASSLGPGQGAYEQYF.

The chain employs TRBV21-1 and TRBJ1-5; the table's D call TRBD1 went unverified against the DNA. TRBV21-1 is tagged as a pseudogene. The length of the CDR3 is 20 residues. The CDR3 nucleotides read TGTGCCAGCAGCGCCAAAGCCCCCTCCCGGGACAGAAGGGGGTTTCAGCCCCAGCATTTT. Translation gives CASSAKAPSRDRRGFQPQHF.